Presented here are 30 T cell receptor beta chains from one specimen sequenced in a study of CD8 T cells in Susac syndrome (dated by TCRdb to the late 2010s). The protocol used for the library was the immunoSEQ multiplex PCR assay. RNA was extracted with the RNeasy kit and 0.5 to 1 ug was reverse transcribed using random hexamers. The raw public data were reprocessed by TCRdb itself: fastp quality trimming at Q25, MiXCR clonotype calling, in-frame beta chains only. For every CDR3 protein sequence, its rows merge into one entry that carries the most common genes and DNA. Within this sample are over 350,000 distinct CDR3 sequences, with 75% to 90% of them counted one time only. Together, the top ten hold about 0.1% of the sample. The sequenced sample was CD8+ T cells from PBMCs. These receptors all stem from a human donor with multiple sclerosis.

The sample holds a few counts of this clonotype. The V call is TRBV6-1, the J call TRBJ1-1, with TRBD1 identical over 8 bases. Germline V CDR1 and CDR2: MNHNS, SASEGT. The CDR3 covers 14 residues. V trimming: 6 bases; J trimming: 3 bases; junction bases outside the gene matches: 6. The CDR3 DNA is TGTGCCAGCAGCATCACAGGGGGAGACACTGAAGCTTTCTTT. Translation gives CASSITGGDTEAFF.

The chain has TRBV6-5 and TRBJ2-7; D is uncertain. This CDR3 comprises 13 residues. Trimming removed 2 bases from V and 5 bases from J, with 10 bases in between. From germline, CDR1 is MNHEY and CDR2 SVGAGI. The chain's CDR3 is CASSYGSGNEQYF. The CDR3 region has the DNA TGTGCCAGCAGTTACGGATCTGGGAACGAGCAGTACTTC.

The V and J genes are TRBV30 and TRBJ1-5, with D hard to call. V gave up 1 base and J gave up 5 bases, with 6 bases separating them. CDR1 is GTSNPN and CDR2 is SVGIG in the germline V gene (reference sequence). CDR3 length: 12 amino acids. The CDR3 nucleotides read TGTGCCTGGAGTGGGGCTGATCAGCCCCAGCATTTT. Translating gives CAWSGADQPQHF.

This chain links TRBV4-1 with TRBJ1-1; no firm D call. The CDR3 runs 15 residues. Germline assignment: CDR1 MGHRA and CDR2 YSYEKL. The germline V and J ends were trimmed by 0 bases and 1 base, with 9 bases remaining between them. The CDR3 region has the DNA TGCGCCAGCAGCCAAGATGCAGGATCGAACACTGAAGCTTTCTTT. It codes for CASSQDAGSNTEAFF.

The chain is built from TRBV29-1 and TRBJ2-2, with D possibly being TRBD1 or TRBD2 (5 bases each). Trimming took 1 base from V and 5 from J, leaving 14 bases between them. CDR3 length: 15 amino acids. The germline gives CDR1 SQVTM, CDR2 ANQGSEA. In nucleotides, the CDR3 is TGCAGCGTTGAAGGCCGGGGCAGCGATACCGGGGAGCTGTTTTTT. Translation: CSVEGRGSDTGELFF.

This sequence joins TRBV5-1 and TRBJ2-7; the D gene is possibly TRBD1 (6 bases). V lost 3 bases, J lost 6 bases, and 19 bases lay in between. The germline CDR1 and CDR2 sequences are SGHRS and YFSETQ. This CDR3 has 15 residues. The CDR3 bases are TGCGCCAGCAGCTACACAGCCCAGGGGCCGGGCGAGCAGTACTTC. Translation gives CASSYTAQGPGEQYF.

This clonotype has only a few counts. The gene calls are TRBV13 and TRBJ2-2, with D unresolved. CDR1 and CDR2 from the germline V gene are PRHDT and FYEKMQ (reference sequence). V lost 1 base and J lost 8, with 5 bases in between. The length of the CDR3 is 12 residues. CDR3 in amino acids: CASSLDRGELFF. For the CDR3, the DNA is TGTGCCAGCAGCTTAGACCGAGGGGAGCTGTTTTTT.

This chain connects TRBV7-8 to TRBJ1-1, with no clear D. The CDR3 loop spans 14 amino acids. Trimming removed 0 bases at V and 4 bases at J, with 9 bases between. Germline CDR1 and CDR2: SGHVS and FQNEAQ. Here the CDR3 reads CASSLAPGGTEAFF. CDR3 DNA: TGTGCCAGCAGCTTAGCTCCGGGAGGCACTGAAGCTTTCTTT.

Only one count was recorded for this clonotype. This chain links TRBV7-2 with TRBJ1-1; TRBD1 might be the D (5 bases). The CDR3 contains 13 residues. Trimming left V 5 bases short and J 6 bases short, with 13 bases between. CDR1 SGHTA and CDR2 FQGNSA come from the germline V gene. The CDR3 nucleotides are TGTGCCAGCAGCCCCCGGGCGGGACCTGAAGCTTTCTTT. It specifies CASSPRAGPEAFF.

The rearrangement uses TRBV6-2 or TRBV6-3 and TRBJ2-2; D is perhaps TRBD2 (5 bases). CDR3 length equals 16 residues. V was trimmed by 3 bases and J by 6 bases, leaving 17 bases between them. Germline V gene sequence: CDR1 MNHEY, CDR2 SVGEGT. CDR3 sequence reads: CASSYFPTRWPGELFF. The CDR3 DNA reads TGTGCCAGCAGTTATTTTCCCACTAGGTGGCCCGGGGAGCTGTTTTTT.

This clonotype was seen just once. The chain recombines TRBV28 with TRBJ1-1; D is unclear. Trimming cost V 2 bases and J 0 bases, with 7 bases left between them. This CDR3 is built from 14 residues. The germline CDR1 and CDR2 sequences are MDHEN and SYDVKM. The CDR3 nucleotides are TGTGCCAGCAGTTTAATGTCACTGAACACTGAAGCTTTCTTT. Translating gives CASSLMSLNTEAFF. Supplemented by reference TRBV28 and TRBJ1-1, the full variable domain reads DVKVTQSSRYLVKRTGEKVFLECVQDMDHENMFWYRQDPGLGLRLIYFSYDVKMKEKGDIPEGYSVSREKKERFSLILESASTNQTSMYLCASSLMSLNTEAFFGQGTRLTVV.

The sample holds one count of this clonotype. The rearrangement uses TRBV6-1 and TRBJ1-2, with D tentatively TRBD1 (5 bases). Deletions cut 4 bases from V and 5 bases from J, with 23 bases between. CDR1 MNHNS and CDR2 SASEGT come from the germline V gene. This CDR3 has 17 residues. CDR3 in DNA: TGTGCCAGCAGTGGGGGCCCTTGGGAACGGATAAATTATGGCTACACCTTC. Residues: CASSGGPWERINYGYTF.

This chain's CDR3 is CASSLVAGGGEQFF. The DNA of the CDR3 is TGTGCCAGCAGCTTAGTAGCGGGGGGCGGTGAGCAGTTCTTC. The genes are TRBV13 and TRBJ2-1, with 10 bases matching TRBD2. Germline assignment: CDR1 PRHDT and CDR2 FYEKMQ (reference sequence). The length of the CDR3 is 14 residues. With V trimmed by 1 base and J by 9 bases, 3 bases remained unmatched.

The V and J genes are TRBV28 and TRBJ2-5; a possible D gene is TRBD1 (6 bases). V lost 9 bases, J lost 4 bases, and 24 bases lay in between. Germline V gives CDR1 MDHEN, CDR2 SYDVKM. CDR3 length: 16 residues. The CDR3, as DNA: TGTGCCAGTTGGGGGACACAACTACCAGAGGCAGAGACCCAGTACTTC. Translation: CASWGTQLPEAETQYF.

This chain links TRBV4-1 with TRBJ1-2, with D uncertain. Germline V gene data show CDR1 as MGHRA and CDR2 as YSYEKL. The CDR3 loop spans 15 amino acids. The V and J ends lost 1 base and 2 bases respectively, with 11 bases between them. CDR3 coding DNA: TGCGCCAGCAGCCAAGTTCACGAAGCGAACTATGGCTACACCTTC. Amino acid sequence: CASSQVHEANYGYTF.

The chain links TRBV13 to TRBJ2-7, with unresolved D. CDR1 and CDR2 (germline): PRHDT, FYEKMQ (reference sequence). The CDR3 covers 17 residues. V gave up 0 bases and J gave up 3 bases, with 18 bases separating them. CDR3 sequence: CASSLGLVAQKIYEQYF. As DNA, the CDR3 is TGTGCCAGCAGCTTAGGGTTGGTGGCGCAAAAGATCTACGAGCAGTACTTC.

The rearrangement links TRBV5-6 to TRBJ2-1; TRBD2 might be the D (5 bases). V gave up 4 bases and J gave up 4 bases, with 15 bases separating them. The germline CDR1 and CDR2 sequences are SGHDT and YYEEEE. The CDR3 runs 15 residues. CDR3 nucleotide sequence: TGTGCCAGCAGCCGGACTCCGGTAGCTTACAATGAGCAGTTCTTC. Translating it yields CASSRTPVAYNEQFF.

The chain is built from TRBV7-9 and TRBJ1-4, with D possibly being TRBD1 (6 bases). Trimming took 2 bases from V and 6 from J, leaving 7 bases between them. This CDR3 comprises 13 residues. CDR1 is SEHNR and CDR2 is FQNEAQ in the germline V gene (reference sequence). CDR3 sequence: CASSLRTDEKLFF. CDR3 sequence (DNA): TGTGCCAGCAGCTTAAGGACAGATGAAAAACTGTTTTTT.

The chain combines TRBV28 with TRBJ2-1; D remains unclear. V was pared by 4 bases and J by 7 bases, with 23 bases between. CDR1 and CDR2 from the germline V gene are MDHEN and SYDVKM. The CDR3 is made up of 17 amino acids. The chain's CDR3 is CASSSRLYGPEGNEQFF. As DNA, the CDR3 is TGTGCCAGCAGTTCTCGCTTGTACGGACCCGAAGGGAATGAGCAGTTCTTC.

The CDR3 DNA sequence: TGCGCCAGCAGCCAAGAATACAGGGGCCTAAACTATGGCTACACCTTC. Encoded protein: CASSQEYRGLNYGYTF. V gene TRBV4-1 combines with J gene TRBJ1-2, with 7 bases matching TRBD1. CDR1 MGHRA and CDR2 YSYEKL come from the germline V gene. Trimming removed 0 bases from V and 2 bases from J; junction bases left unmatched: 6. This CDR3 has 16 residues.

Notes on this clonotype: No conserved phenylalanine or tryptophan ends this CDR3, so it is likely a read error. The V call is TRBV28, the J call TRBJ2-7; TRBD1 matches 10 bases. V lost 2 bases, J lost 0 bases, and 13 bases stayed unmatched. CDR1 is MDHEN and CDR2 is SYDVKM in the germline V gene. The CDR3 spans 19 residues. The CDR3 region has the DNA TGTGCCAGCAGTTTAAAAATCGACAGGGGGCCTCCACTCTCCTACGAGCAGTACTCC. This sequence encodes CASSLKIDRGPPLSYEQYS.

The V and J genes are TRBV6-5 and TRBJ1-4; D unclear. V was trimmed by 2 bases and J by 6 bases, leaving 13 bases between them. CDR3 length: 15 residues. CDR1 MNHEY and CDR2 SVGAGI come from the germline V gene. The CDR3 region has the DNA TGTGCCAGCAGTTACGATCCGGGAACAGATGAAAAACTGTTTTTT. It encodes CASSYDPGTDEKLFF.

This chain connects TRBV4-1 to TRBJ1-2, with TRBD1 identical over 9 bases. Germline V gives CDR1 MGHRA, CDR2 YSYEKL. V shed 1 base and J 8 bases; nucleotides not matched to a gene: 14. CDR3 length equals 17 residues. The CDR3 nucleotides are TGCGCCAGCAGCCAAGTCGATGTGCGACAGGGGGTAGGAGGCTACACCTTC. The encoded protein is CASSQVDVRQGVGGYTF.

The J gene is TRBJ1-5, the V gene TRBV19, with TRBD1 as a possible D gene (5 bases). V was pared by 8 bases and J by 7 bases, with 21 bases between. Germline CDR1 reads LNHDA; CDR2 reads SQIVND (reference sequence). The CDR3 spans 15 residues. The CDR3 here is CASATMDNMLQPQHF. In nucleotides, the CDR3 is TGTGCCAGTGCGACGATGGACAATATGCTCCAGCCCCAGCATTTT. Variable domain in full (rest from reference TRBV19 and TRBJ1-5): DGGITQSPKYLFRKEGQNVTLSCEQNLNHDAMYWYRQDPGQGLRLIYYSQIVNDFQKGDIAEGYSVSREKKESFPLTVTSAQKNPTAFYLCASATMDNMLQPQHFGDGTRLSIL.

V and J are TRBV3-1 and TRBJ2-2, with D possibly matching TRBD2 (6 bases). Trimming left V 1 base short and J 5 bases short, with 11 bases between. Germline V gene sequence: CDR1 LGHDT, CDR2 YNNKEL (reference sequence). This CDR3 has 15 residues. The CDR3 bases are TGTGCCAGCAGCCAAGCCACTAGCTATACCGGGGAGCTGTTTTTT. The encoded protein is CASSQATSYTGELFF.

V is TRBV6-5 and J is TRBJ1-1; possibly TRBD1 for D (6 bases). Per germline, CDR1 MNHEY and CDR2 SVGAGI. CDR3 length equals 15 residues. Trimming removed 5 bases from V and 4 bases from J, with 17 bases in between. CDR3 sequence (DNA): TGTGCCAGCAGTGGGGGCCAGGTCGTGCCCACTGAAGCTTTCTTT. It translates to CASSGGQVVPTEAFF.

This chain uses TRBV4-1 with TRBJ2-3, with 9 bases lining up with TRBD2. From germline, CDR1 is MGHRA and CDR2 YSYEKL. The CDR3 loop spans 14 amino acids. V lost 4 bases to trimming and J lost 2 bases; unmatched junction nucleotides: 1. The DNA for the CDR3 is TGCGCCAGCAGCCCTAGCGGGAACACAGATACGCAGTATTTT. Amino acids: CASSPSGNTDTQYF.

The gene calls are TRBV4-1 and TRBJ1-1; D not resolved. Per the germline V gene, CDR1 is MGHRA and CDR2 is YSYEKL. The CDR3 is made up of 13 amino acids. V lost 1 base and J 4 bases, leaving 7 bases between the germline ends. The CDR3 protein is CASSQAQATEAFF. CDR3 DNA sequence: TGCGCCAGCAGCCAAGCACAAGCCACTGAAGCTTTCTTT.

V is TRBV7-8 and J is TRBJ2-1; TRBD2 matches at 10 bases. V trimming: 4 bases; J trimming: 8 bases; junction bases outside the gene matches: 14. The germline V gene has CDR1 SGHVS and CDR2 FQNEAQ. This CDR3 is 17 amino acids long. CDR3 residues: CASSSSLASGSSDEQFF. DNA for the CDR3: TGTGCCAGCAGCTCCAGCCTTGCTAGCGGGAGTAGCGATGAGCAGTTCTTC.

V gene TRBV29-1 combines with J gene TRBJ2-7, with D possibly TRBD1 on 6 matching bases. Germline V gives CDR1 SQVTM, CDR2 ANQGSEA. This CDR3 comprises 15 residues. Trimming removed 6 bases at V and 5 bases at J, with 23 bases between. This chain's CDR3 is CSVGPLVQGTNEQYF. The CDR3 DNA is TGCAGCGTAGGCCCTCTCGTTCAGGGGACCAACGAGCAGTACTTC.